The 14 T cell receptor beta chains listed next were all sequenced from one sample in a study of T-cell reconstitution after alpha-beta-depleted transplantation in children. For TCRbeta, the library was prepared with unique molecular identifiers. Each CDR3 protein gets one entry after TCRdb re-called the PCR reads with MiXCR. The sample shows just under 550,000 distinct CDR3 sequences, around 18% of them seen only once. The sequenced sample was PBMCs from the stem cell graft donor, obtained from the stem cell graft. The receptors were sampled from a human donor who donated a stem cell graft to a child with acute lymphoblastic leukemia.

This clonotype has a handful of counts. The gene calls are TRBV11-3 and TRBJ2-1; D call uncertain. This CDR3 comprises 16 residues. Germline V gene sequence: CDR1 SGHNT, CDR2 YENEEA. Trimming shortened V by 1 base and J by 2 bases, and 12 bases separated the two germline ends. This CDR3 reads CASSLVRRAPYNEQFF. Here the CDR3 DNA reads TGTGCCAGCAGCTTAGTGAGAAGGGCCCCCTACAATGAGCAGTTCTTC.

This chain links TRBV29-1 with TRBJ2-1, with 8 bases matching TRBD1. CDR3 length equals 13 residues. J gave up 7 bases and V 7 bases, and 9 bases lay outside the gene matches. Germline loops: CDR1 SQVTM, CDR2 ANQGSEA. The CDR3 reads CSAGAGQVNEQFF. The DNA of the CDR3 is TGCAGCGCCGGGGCGGGACAGGTTAATGAGCAGTTCTTC.

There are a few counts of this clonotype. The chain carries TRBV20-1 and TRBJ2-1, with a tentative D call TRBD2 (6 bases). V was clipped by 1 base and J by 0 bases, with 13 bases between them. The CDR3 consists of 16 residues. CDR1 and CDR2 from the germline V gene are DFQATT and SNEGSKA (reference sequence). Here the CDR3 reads CSARVQRGSSYNEQFF. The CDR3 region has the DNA TGCAGTGCTAGAGTTCAACGGGGGAGCTCCTACAATGAGCAGTTCTTC.

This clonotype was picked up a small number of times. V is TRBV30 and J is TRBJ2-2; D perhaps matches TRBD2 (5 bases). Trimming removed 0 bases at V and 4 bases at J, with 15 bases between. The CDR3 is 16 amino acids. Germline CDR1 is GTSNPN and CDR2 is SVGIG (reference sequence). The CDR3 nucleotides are TGTGCCTGGAGTGTACTAGAGCGAGGAATCACCGGGGAGCTGTTTTTT. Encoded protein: CAWSVLERGITGELFF.

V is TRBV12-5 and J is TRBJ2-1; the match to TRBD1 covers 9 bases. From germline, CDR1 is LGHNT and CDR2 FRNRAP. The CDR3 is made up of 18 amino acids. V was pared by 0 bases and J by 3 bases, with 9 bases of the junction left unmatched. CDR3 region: CASGLVLGGQGFYNEQFF. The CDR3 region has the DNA TGTGCTAGTGGTTTGGTACTGGGGGGACAGGGATTCTACAATGAGCAGTTCTTC.

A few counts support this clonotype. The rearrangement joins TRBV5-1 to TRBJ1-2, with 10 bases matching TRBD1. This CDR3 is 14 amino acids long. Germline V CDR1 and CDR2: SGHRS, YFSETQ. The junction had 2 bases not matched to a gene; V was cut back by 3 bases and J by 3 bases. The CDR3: CASSYGTGDYGYTF. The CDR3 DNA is TGCGCCAGCAGCTACGGGACAGGGGACTATGGCTACACCTTC.

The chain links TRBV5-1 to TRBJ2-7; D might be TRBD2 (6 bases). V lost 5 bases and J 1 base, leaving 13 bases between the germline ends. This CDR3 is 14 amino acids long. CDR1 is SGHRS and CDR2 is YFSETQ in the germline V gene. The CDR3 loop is CASRLTSGSYEQYF. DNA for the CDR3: TGCGCCAGCAGGCTGACTAGTGGATCCTACGAGCAGTACTTC. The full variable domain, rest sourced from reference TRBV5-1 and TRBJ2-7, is KAGVTQTPRYLIKTRGQQVTLSCSPISGHRSVSWYQQTPGQGLQFLFEYFSETQRNKGNFPGRFSGRQFSNSRSEMNVSTLELGDSALYLCASRLTSGSYEQYFGPGTRLTVT.

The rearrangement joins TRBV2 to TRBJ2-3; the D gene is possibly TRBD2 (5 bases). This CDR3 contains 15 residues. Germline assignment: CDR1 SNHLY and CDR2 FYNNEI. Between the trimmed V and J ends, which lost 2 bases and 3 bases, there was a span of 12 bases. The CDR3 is CASSERESYTDTQYF. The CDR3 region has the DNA TGTGCCAGCAGTGAAAGGGAGTCATATACAGATACGCAGTATTTT.

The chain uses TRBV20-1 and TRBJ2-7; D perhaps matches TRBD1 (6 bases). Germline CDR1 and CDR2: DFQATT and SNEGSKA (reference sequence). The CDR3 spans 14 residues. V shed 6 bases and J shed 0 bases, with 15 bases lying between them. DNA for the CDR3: TGCAGTGCAACATCAGGGGCAAGCTCCTACGAGCAGTACTTC. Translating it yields CSATSGASSYEQYF.

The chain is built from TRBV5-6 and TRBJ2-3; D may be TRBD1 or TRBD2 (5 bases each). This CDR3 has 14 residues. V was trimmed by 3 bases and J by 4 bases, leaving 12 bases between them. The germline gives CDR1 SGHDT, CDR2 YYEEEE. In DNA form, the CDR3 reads TGTGCCAGCAGCTCGGCAAGGGACCCAGATACGCAGTATTTT. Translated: CASSSARDPDTQYF.

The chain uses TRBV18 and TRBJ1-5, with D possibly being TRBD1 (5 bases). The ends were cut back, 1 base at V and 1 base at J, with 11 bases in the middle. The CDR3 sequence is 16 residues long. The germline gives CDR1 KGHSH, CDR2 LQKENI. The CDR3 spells CASSPQRGLSNQPQHF. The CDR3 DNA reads TGTGCCAGCTCACCACAGCGGGGACTGAGCAATCAGCCCCAGCATTTT. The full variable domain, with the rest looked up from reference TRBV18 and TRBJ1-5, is NAGVMQNPRHLVRRRGQEARLRCSPMKGHSHVYWYRQLPEEGLKFMVYLQKENIIDESGMPKERFSAEFPKEGPSILRIQQVVRGDSAAYFCASSPQRGLSNQPQHFGDGTRLSIL.

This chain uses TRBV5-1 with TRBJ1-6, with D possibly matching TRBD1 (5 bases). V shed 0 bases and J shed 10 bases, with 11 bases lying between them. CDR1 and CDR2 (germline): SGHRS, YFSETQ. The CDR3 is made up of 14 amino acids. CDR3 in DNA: TGCGCCAGCAGCTTGGCCTCAGGGTTCTCACCCCTCCACTTT. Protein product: CASSLASGFSPLHF. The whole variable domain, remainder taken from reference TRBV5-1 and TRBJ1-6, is KAGVTQTPRYLIKTRGQQVTLSCSPISGHRSVSWYQQTPGQGLQFLFEYFSETQRNKGNFPGRFSGRQFSNSRSEMNVSTLELGDSALYLCASSLASGFSPLHFGNGTRLTVT.

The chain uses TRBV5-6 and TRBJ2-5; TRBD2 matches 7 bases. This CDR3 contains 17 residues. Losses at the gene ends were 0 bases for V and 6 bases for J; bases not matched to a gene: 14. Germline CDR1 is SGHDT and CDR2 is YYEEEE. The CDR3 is CASSLARGGSPVKTQYF. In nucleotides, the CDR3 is TGTGCCAGCAGCTTGGCCCGAGGCGGGAGCCCCGTGAAGACCCAGTACTTC.

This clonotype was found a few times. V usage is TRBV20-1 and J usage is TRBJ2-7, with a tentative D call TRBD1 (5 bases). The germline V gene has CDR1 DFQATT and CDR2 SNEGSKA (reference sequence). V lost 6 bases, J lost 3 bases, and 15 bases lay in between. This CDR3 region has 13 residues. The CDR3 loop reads CSAPKTANYEQYF. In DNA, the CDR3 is TGCAGTGCACCCAAGACAGCAAACTACGAGCAGTACTTC.